These T cell receptor beta chains were read from a single sample in a study of neurological immune-mediated disorders. MiXCR, applied by TCRdb to the 5' RACE reads, yields one record per CDR3 protein. The table includes some 71,000 distinct CDR3 sequences, roughly 10% detected once. Sequencing was done on a sample of PBMCs. Receptors were obtained from a man aged 25 to 40 in good health. CDR3s leave out the opening cysteine and the closing phenylalanine or tryptophan. A D gene is named only where the DNA matches it firmly. Size values are once, few and many counts, or a class for expanded clones, and some rows have none.

clone size: -; J gene: TRBJ2-7; D gene: -; V gene: TRBV11-2; CDR3 protein: ASSFGYAGSEQY
clone size: many; J gene: TRBJ2-2; D gene: TRBD2; V gene: TRBV4-1; CDR3 protein: ASSQEGRARNTGELF
clone size: -; J gene: TRBJ2-7; D gene: TRBD1; V gene: TRBV4-3; CDR3 protein: ASSQEFADRAYEQY
clone size: many; J gene: TRBJ2-7; D gene: -; V gene: TRBV18; CDR3 protein: ASSREQGTFYEQY
clone size: many; J gene: TRBJ2-7; D gene: -; V gene: TRBV10-3; CDR3 protein: AISESRDYEQY
clone size: many; J gene: TRBJ2-3; D gene: -; V gene: TRBV7-9; CDR3 protein: ASSTDTQY
clone size: many; J gene: TRBJ2-7; D gene: TRBD2; V gene: TRBV5-1; CDR3 protein: ASSGIGRPSGGTYEQY
clone size: many; J gene: TRBJ1-4; D gene: -; V gene: TRBV19; CDR3 protein: ASGPDNEKLF
clone size: many; J gene: TRBJ2-2; D gene: TRBD1; V gene: TRBV7-8; CDR3 protein: ASTTGTGSTGELF
clone size: many; J gene: TRBJ2-3; D gene: -; V gene: TRBV25-1; CDR3 protein: ASSSLEPRDGATDTQY
clone size: many; J gene: TRBJ2-5; D gene: TRBD2; V gene: TRBV5-5; CDR3 protein: ASSLAGGPSVGETQY
clone size: many; J gene: TRBJ2-5; D gene: TRBD1; V gene: TRBV12-3/TRBV12-4; CDR3 protein: ASSLVGQGSETQY
clone size: few; J gene: TRBJ2-1; D gene: TRBD2; V gene: TRBV10-2; CDR3 protein: ASSRARDYYNEQF